This TCR beta chain was documented in a study of spatial heterogeneity in lung cancer. TCRdb passed the 5' RACE reads through MiXCR, listing each CDR3 protein once. Counted here are 45,000 to 65,000 distinct CDR3 sequences, 6% to 9% occurring once; the ten biggest clones make up approximately 2.9%. Many counts were recorded for this clonotype. The CDR3 is 16 amino acids. J was trimmed by 5 bases and V by 0 bases; bases with no gene match: 8. Germline CDR1 SGDLS, CDR2 YYNGEE. The time point: sample taken at primary tumor resection. Frozen PBMC, nontumor lung or tumor provided whole RNA, which was sequenced unsorted.

Sequences were derived from PBMCs, sampled at surgery. The TCR was taken from a female donor with early-stage non-small cell lung cancer. The rearrangement links TRBV9 to TRBJ2-1; 7 bases match TRBD2. CDR3 residues: CASSVVGDYVDNEQFF. CDR3 DNA sequence: TGTGCCAGCAGCGTAGTAGGGGACTACGTAGACAATGAGCAGTTCTTC.